This entry concerns a single T cell receptor (beta chain). This may stem from a read error, because a much larger clone lies one nucleotide away. This entry belongs to a study of glioma-infiltrating T cells. The CDR3 runs 17 residues. CDR1 and CDR2 (germline): MDHEN, SYDVKM. Amplification of TCR alpha and beta CDR3 regions from RNA used iRepertoire nested multiplex PCR. TCRdb reprocessed the multiplex PCR reads via MiXCR and lists one record per CDR3 protein. The sample holds roughly 200,000 distinct CDR3 sequences, over 40% seen once. This TCR derives from a human donor with low-grade glioma or glioblastoma, undergoing nonglioma brain surgery, or in good health (not recorded which). Sequences were obtained from glioma tissue, nonneoplastic brain tissue, or PBMCs (not recorded which). The J gene is TRBJ2-1, the V gene TRBV28; 8 nucleotides agree with TRBD1. The CDR3 sequence is CASSSDRTGSLYNEKFF. In DNA form, the CDR3 reads TGTGCCAGCAGTTCCGATCGGACAGGGTCTCTCTACAATGAGAAGTTCTTC.